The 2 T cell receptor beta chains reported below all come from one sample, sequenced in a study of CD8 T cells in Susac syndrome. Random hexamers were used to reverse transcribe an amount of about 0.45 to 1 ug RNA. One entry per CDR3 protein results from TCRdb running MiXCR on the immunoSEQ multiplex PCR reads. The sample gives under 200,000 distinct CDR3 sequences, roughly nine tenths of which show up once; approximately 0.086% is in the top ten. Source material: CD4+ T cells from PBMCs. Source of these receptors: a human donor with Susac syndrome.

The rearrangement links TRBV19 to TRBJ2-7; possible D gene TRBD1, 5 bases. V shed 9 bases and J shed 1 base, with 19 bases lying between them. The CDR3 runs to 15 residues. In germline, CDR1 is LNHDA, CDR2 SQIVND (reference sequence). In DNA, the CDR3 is TGTGCCAGCAAAAATTCTGCGACAGATTCCTACGAGCAGTACTTC. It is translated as CASKNSATDSYEQYF.

The CDR3, as DNA: TGTGCCAGCAGTTACGGGCCTGGCGGGTCGAGGGGAGAGACCCAGTACTTC. Its protein product is CASSYGPGGSRGETQYF. This chain connects TRBV6-5 to TRBJ2-5; either TRBD1 or TRBD2 may supply D (5 bases each). Trimming pared 2 bases from V and 4 bases from J, leaving 20 bases between. Germline V CDR1 and CDR2: MNHEY, SVGAGI. The CDR3 runs 17 residues.